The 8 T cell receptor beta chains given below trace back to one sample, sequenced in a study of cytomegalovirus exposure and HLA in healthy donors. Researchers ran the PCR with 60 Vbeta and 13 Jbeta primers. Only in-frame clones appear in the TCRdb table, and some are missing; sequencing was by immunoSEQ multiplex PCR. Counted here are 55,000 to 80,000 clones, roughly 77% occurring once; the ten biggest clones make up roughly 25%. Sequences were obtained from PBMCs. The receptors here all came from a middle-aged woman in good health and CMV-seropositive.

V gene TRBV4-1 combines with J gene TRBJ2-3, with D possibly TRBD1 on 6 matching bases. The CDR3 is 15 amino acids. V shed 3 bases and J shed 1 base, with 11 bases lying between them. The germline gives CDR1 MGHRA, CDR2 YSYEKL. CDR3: CASSQGARGTDTQYF. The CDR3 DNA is TGCGCCAGCAGCCAGGGGGCGAGGGGCACAGATACGCAGTATTTT.

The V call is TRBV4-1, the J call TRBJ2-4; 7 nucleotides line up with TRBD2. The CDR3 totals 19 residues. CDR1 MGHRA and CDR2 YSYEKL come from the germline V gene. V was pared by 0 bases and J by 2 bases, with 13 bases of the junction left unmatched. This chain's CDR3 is CASSQDRGVGVLTKNIQYF. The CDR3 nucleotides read TGCGCCAGCAGCCAAGATCGGGGGGTAGGGGTATTGACCAAAAACATTCAGTACTTC.

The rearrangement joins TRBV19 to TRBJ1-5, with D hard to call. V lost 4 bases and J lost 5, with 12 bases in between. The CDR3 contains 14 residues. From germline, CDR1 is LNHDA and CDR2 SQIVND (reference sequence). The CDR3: CASSRWVADQPQHF. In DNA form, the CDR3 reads TGTGCCAGTAGTAGGTGGGTAGCCGATCAGCCCCAGCATTTT.

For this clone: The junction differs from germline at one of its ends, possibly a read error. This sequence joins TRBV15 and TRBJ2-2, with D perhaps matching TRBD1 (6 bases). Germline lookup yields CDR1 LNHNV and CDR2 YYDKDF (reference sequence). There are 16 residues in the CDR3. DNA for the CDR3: TGTACCACCAGCAGAGAGTTCAGGGGAAGGACCGGGGAGCTGTTTTTT. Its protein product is CTTSREFRGRTGELFF.

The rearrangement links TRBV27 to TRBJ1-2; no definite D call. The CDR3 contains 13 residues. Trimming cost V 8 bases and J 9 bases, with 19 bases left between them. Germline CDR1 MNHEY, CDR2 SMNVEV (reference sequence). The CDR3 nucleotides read TGTGCCAGCCGCCCCCGGCGGGGAACGAGCTACACCTTC. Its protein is CASRPRRGTSYTF.

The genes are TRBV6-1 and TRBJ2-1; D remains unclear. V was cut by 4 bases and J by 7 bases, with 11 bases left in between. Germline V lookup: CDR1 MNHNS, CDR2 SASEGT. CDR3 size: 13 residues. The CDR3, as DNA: TGTGCCAGCAGTGGCCACCTAGGAAATGAGCAGTTCTTC. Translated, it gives CASSGHLGNEQFF.

The CDR3 DNA follows: TGTGCCAGCAGCTCGAACATGAGGGAAGCTTTCTTT. This translates into CASSSNMREAFF. V gene TRBV7-9 combines with J gene TRBJ1-1; D uncertain. From germline, CDR1 is SEHNR and CDR2 FQNEAQ (reference sequence). The CDR3 extends over 12 amino acids. The germline V and J ends were trimmed by 4 bases and 8 bases, with 11 bases remaining between them.

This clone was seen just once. The CDR3 spells CASSQVSGAGELFF. For the CDR3, the DNA is TGCGCCAGCAGCCAAGTCTCAGGGGCCGGGGAGCTGTTTTTT. V and J are TRBV4-1 and TRBJ2-2; TRBD1 might be the D (6 bases). The CDR3 totals 14 residues. From germline, CDR1 is MGHRA and CDR2 YSYEKL. V was clipped by 1 base and J by 6 bases, with 9 bases between them.